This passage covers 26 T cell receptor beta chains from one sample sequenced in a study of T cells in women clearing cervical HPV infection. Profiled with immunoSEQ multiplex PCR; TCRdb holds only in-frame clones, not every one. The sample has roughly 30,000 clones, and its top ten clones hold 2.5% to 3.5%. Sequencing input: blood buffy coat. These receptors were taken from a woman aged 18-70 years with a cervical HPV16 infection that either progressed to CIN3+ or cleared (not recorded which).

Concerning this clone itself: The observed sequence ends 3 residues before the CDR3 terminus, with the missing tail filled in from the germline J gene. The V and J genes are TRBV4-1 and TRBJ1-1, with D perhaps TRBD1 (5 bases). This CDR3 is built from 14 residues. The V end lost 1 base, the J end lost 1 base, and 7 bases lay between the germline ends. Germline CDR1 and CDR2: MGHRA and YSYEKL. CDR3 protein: CASSQVGGNTEAFF. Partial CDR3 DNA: TGCGCCAGCAGCCAAGTCGGGGGGAACACTGAA.

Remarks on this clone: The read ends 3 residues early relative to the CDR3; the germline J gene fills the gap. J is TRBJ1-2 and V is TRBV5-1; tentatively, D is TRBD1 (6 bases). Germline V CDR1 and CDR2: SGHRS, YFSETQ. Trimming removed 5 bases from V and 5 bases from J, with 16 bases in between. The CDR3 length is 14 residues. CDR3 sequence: CASSSGAGAYGYTF. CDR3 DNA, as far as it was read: TGCGCCAGCAGTAGCGGGGCAGGGGCTTATGGC.

Here the CDR3 reads CASSPRQDSRAFF. The sequenced part of the CDR3 DNA is TGTGCCAGCTCACCCCGTCAAGACAGCAGA. The rearrangement joins TRBV18 to TRBJ1-1, with D possibly being TRBD1 (5 bases). The CDR3 end falls 3 residues outside the read, so it is completed with the germline J gene. Germline values: CDR1 KGHSH, CDR2 LQKENI. The CDR3 runs to 13 residues.

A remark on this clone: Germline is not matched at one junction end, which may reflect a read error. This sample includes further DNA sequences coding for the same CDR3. The DNA read from the CDR3 is TGTGCCAGCTCAGTTACAGCTTACTCTGGAAACACA. As protein: CASSVTAYSGNT. The whole CDR3 protein reads CASSVTAYSGNTIYF. J is TRBJ1-3 and V is TRBV18; the D is unclear. Coverage ceases 3 residues before the CDR3 finishes, and the germline J gene fills in the end. The CDR3 is 15 residues long. Germline CDR1 and CDR2: KGHSH and LQKENI.

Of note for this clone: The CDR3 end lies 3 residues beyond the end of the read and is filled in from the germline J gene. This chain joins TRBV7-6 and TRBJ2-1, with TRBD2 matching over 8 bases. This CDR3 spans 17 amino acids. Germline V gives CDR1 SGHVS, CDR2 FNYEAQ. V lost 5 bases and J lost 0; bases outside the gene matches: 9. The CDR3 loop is CASSPVVAGFSYNEQFF. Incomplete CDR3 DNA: TGTGCCAGCAGCCCAGTGGTAGCGGGATTCTCCTACAATGAG.

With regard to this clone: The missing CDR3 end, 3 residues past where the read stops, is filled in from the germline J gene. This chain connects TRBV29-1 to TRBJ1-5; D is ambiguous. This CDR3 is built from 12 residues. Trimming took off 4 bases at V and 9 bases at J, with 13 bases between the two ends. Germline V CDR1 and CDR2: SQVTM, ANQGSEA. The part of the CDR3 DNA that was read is TGCAGCGTTGTTTACGGTCTCTGGCCC. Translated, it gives CSVVYGLWP. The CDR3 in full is CSVVYGLWPQHF.

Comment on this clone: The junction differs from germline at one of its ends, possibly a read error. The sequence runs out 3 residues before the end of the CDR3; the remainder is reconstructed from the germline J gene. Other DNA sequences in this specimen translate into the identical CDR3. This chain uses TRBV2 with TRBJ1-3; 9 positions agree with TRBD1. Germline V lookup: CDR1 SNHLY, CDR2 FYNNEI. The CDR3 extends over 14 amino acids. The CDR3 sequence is CASRDRGSGNTIYF. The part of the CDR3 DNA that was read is TGTGCCAGCAGAGACAGGGGGTCTGGAAACACT.

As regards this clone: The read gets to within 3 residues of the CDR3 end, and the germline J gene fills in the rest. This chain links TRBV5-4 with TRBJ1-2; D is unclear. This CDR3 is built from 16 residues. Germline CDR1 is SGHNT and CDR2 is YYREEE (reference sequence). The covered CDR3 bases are TGTGCCAGCAGCTTAAGGACTAGCGGGAGCACAGATACC. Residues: CASSLRTSGSTDT. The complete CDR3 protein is CASSLRTSGSTDTYTF.

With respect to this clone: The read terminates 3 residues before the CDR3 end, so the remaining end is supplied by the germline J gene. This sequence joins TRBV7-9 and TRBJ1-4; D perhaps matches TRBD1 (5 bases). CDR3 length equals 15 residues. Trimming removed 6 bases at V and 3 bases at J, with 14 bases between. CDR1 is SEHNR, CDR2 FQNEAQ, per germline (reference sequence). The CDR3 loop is CASRTVPAANEKLFF. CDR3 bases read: TGTGCCAGCAGGACAGTACCTGCAGCTAATGAAAAA.

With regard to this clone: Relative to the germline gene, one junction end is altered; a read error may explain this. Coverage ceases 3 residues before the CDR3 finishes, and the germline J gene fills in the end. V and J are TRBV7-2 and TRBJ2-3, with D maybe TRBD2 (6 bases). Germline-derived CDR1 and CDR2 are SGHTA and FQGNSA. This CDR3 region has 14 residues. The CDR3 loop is CASSLAGGSETQYF. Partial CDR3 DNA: TGTGCCAGCAGCTTAGCGGGGGGTTCAGAGACG. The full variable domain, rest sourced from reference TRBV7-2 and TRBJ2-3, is GAGVSQSPSNKVTEKGKDVELRCDPISGHTALYWYRQSLGQGLEFLIYFQGNSAPDKSGLPSDRFSAERTGGSVSTLTIQRTQQEDSAVYLCASSLAGGSETQYFGPGTRLTVL.

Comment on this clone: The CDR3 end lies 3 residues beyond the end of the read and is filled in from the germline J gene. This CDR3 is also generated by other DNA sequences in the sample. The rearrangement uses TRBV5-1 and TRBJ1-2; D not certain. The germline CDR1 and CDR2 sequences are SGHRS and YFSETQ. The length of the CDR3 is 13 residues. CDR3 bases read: TGCGCCAGCAGCTTGTACGGGTCTTCTGGG. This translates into CASSLYGSSG. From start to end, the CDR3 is CASSLYGSSGYTF.

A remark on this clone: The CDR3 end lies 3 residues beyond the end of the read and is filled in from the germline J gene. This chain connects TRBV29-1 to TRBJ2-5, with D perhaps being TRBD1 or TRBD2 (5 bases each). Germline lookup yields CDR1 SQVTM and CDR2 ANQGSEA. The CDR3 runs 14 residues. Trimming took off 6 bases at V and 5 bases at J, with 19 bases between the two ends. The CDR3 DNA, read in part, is TGCAGCGTGAGGGCGGTAGGGGCCTGGGAGACC. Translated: CSVRAVGAWET. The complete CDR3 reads CSVRAVGAWETQYF.

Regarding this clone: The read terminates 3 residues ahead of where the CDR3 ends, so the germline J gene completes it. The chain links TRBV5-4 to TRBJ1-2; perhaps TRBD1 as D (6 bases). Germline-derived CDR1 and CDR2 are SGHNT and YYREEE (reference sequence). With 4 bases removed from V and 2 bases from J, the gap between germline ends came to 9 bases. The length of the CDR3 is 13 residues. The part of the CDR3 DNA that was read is TGTGCCAGCAGCCCGGACAGAAACTATGGC. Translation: CASSPDRNYG. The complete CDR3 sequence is CASSPDRNYGYTF.

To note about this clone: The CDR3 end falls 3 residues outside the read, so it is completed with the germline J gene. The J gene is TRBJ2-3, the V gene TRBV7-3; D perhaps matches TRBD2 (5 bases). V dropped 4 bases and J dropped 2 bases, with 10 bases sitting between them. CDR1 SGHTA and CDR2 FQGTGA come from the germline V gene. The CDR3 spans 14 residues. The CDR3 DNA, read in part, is TGTGCCAGCAGCTCGAGCGGCTACACAGATACG. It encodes CASSSSGYTDT. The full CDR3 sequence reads CASSSSGYTDTQYF.

The sequenced CDR3 bases are TGTGCCAGCAGCTTATTGGGACAAGGACAGCCT. Translated, it gives CASSLLGQGQP. Given in full, the CDR3 is CASSLLGQGQPQYF. This chain joins TRBV7-2 and TRBJ2-4; maybe TRBD1 (6 bases). The observed sequence ends 3 residues before the CDR3 terminus, with the missing tail filled in from the germline J gene. This CDR3 region has 14 residues. Germline V lookup: CDR1 SGHTA, CDR2 FQGNSA.

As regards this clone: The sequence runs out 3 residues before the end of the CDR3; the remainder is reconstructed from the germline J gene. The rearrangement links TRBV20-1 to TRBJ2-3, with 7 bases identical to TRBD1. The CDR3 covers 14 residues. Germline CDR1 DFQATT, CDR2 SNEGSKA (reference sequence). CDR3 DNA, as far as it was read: TGCAGTGCCCGCCCACAGGGGCTCCAAGAGACG. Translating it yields CSARPQGLQET. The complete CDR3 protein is CSARPQGLQETQYF.

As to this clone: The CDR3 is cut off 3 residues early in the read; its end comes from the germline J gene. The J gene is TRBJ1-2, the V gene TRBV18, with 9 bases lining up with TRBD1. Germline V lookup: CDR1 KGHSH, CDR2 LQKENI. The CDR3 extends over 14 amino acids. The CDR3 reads CASSEDRGTDTYTF. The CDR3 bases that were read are TGTGCCAGCTCAGAGGACAGGGGCACAGATACC.

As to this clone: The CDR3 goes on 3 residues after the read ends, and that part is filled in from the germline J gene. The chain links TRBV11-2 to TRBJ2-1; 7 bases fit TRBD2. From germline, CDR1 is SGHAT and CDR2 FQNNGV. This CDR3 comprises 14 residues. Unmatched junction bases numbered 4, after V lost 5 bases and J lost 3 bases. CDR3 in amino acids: CASSLSGVYNEQFF. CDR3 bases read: TGTGCCAGCAGCCTAAGCGGGGTCTACAATGAG.

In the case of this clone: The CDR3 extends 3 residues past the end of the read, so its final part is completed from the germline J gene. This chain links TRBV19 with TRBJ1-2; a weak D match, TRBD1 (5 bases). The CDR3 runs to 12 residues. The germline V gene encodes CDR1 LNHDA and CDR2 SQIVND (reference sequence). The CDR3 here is CASSRGQGDYTF. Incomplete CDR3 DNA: TGTGCCAGTAGTAGGGGCCAGGGTGAC.

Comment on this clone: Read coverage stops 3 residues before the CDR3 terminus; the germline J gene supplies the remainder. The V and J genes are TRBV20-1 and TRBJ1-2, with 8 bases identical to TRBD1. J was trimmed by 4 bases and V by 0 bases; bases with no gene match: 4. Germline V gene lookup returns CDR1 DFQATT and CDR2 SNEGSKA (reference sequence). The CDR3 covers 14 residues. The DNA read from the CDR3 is TGCAGTGCTAGAGAACGAACAGGGGGCTATGGC. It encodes CSARERTGGYG. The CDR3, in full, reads CSARERTGGYGYTF.

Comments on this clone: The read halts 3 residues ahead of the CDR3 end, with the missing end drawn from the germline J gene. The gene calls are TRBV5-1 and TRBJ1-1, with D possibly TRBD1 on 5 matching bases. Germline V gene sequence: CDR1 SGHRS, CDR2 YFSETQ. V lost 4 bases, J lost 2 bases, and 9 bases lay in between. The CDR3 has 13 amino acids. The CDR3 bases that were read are TGCGCCAGCAGCACCCAGGGAAACACTGAA. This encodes CASSTQGNTE. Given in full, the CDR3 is CASSTQGNTEAFF. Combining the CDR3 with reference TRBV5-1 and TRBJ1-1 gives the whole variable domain KAGVTQTPRYLIKTRGQQVTLSCSPISGHRSVSWYQQTPGQGLQFLFEYFSETQRNKGNFPGRFSGRQFSNSRSEMNVSTLELGDSALYLCASSTQGNTEAFFGQGTRLTVV.

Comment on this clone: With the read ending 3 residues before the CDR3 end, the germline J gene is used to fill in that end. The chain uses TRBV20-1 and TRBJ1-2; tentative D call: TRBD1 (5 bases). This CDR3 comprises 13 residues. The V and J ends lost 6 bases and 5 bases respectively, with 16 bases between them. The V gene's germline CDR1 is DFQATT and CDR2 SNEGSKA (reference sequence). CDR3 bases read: TGCAGTGCCTTGGTGGGGGGGAGGTATGGC. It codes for CSALVGGRYG. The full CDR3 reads CSALVGGRYGYTF.

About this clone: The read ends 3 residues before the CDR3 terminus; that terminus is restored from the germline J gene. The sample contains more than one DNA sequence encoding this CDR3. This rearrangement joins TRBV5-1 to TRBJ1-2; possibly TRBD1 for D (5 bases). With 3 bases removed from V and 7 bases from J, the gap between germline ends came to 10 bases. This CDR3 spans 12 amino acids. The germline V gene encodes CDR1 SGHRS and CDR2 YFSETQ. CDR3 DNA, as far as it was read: TGCGCCAGCAGCTCAGACAGAGGTGGC. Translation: CASSSDRGG. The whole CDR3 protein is CASSSDRGGYTF.

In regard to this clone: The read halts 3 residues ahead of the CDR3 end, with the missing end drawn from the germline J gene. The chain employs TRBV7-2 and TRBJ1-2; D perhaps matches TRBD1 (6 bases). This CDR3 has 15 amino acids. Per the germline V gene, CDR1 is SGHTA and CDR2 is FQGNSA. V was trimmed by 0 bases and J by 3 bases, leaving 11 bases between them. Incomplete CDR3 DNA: TGTGCCAGCAGCTTAGCGCAGGGGAGAGACTATGGC. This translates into CASSLAQGRDYG. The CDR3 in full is CASSLAQGRDYGYTF.

The CDR3 is CSARGTSYTDTQYF. The sequenced CDR3 bases are TGCAGTGCTAGGGGGACTAGTTACACAGATACG. The gene calls are TRBV20-1 and TRBJ2-3; 8 bases fit TRBD2. The read ends 3 residues before the CDR3 terminus; that terminus is restored from the germline J gene. CDR1 is DFQATT and CDR2 is SNEGSKA in the germline V gene (reference sequence). The trim removed 3 bases at V and 2 bases at J, leaving 4 bases unmatched. The CDR3 runs 14 residues.

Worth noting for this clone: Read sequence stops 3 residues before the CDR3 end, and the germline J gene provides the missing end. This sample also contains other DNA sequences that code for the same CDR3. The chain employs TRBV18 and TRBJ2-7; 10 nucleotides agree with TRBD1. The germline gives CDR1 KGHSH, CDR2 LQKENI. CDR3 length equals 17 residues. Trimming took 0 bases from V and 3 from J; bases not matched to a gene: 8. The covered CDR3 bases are TGTGCCAGCTCACCACCCCCCGACAGGGGGCTTATCTACGAG. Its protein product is CASSPPPDRGLIYE. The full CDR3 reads CASSPPPDRGLIYEQYF.